The clone carrying this T cell receptor beta chain appeared many times. Its antigen is as yet unknown. Unique molecular identifiers were incorporated into the prepared TCRbeta library. TCRdb independently ran MiXCR on the PCR reads; one entry per CDR3 protein. The table lists approximately 500,000 distinct CDR3 sequences, roughly a tenth of them singletons. The germline CDR1 and CDR2 sequences are SQVTM and ANQGSEA. The CDR3 has 13 residues. Trimming cost V 6 bases and J 5 bases, with 14 bases left between them. The sample originates from a study of T-cell reconstitution after alpha-beta-depleted transplantation in children. General study findings and limits: Several patients had high TCRbeta diversity at day 60; it came from surviving recipient T cells and thymic progenitors. At around two months after transplant, the alpha-beta T cells were reportedly derived from several hundred expanded clones that came from non-depleted graft cells. Among T cells one year after transplant, newly produced cells accounted for most counts and diversity.

The specimen was PBMCs, collected before TCRalphabeta/CD19-depleted stem cell transplant. V usage is TRBV29-1 and J usage is TRBJ1-5; D remains ambiguous. The sequence came from a child aged 2 to 9 with inherited bone marrow failure, due to receive a stem cell transplant. The CDR3: CSVGAGTDQPQHF. The DNA of the CDR3 is TGCAGCGTGGGCGCGGGCACGGATCAGCCCCAGCATTTT.